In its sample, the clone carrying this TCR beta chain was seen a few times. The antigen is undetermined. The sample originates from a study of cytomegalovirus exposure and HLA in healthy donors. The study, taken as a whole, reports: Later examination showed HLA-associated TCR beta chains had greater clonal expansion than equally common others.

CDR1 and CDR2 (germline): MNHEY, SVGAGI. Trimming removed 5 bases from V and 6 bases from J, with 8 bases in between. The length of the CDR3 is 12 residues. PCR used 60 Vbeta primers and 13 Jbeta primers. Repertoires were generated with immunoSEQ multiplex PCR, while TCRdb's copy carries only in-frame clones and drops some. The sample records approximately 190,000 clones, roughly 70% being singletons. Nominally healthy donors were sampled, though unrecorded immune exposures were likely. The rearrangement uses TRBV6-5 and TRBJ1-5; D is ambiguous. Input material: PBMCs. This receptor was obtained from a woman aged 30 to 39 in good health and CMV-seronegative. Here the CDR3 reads CASSLLGQPQHF. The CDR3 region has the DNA TGTGCCAGCAGTCTGCTAGGTCAGCCCCAGCATTTT.